This T cell receptor beta chain was observed in a study of blood T cell repertoires in COVID-19 (dated by TCRdb to the early 2020s). The study in broad terms: Collaborator samples came from the United States, Italy and Spain and covered acute and convalescent phases of COVID-19. The material from the prospective study consisted of cDNA or gDNA derived from T cells, B-cell-depleted T cells, or PBMCs. Deeply sampled blood TCRbeta repertoires from subjects exposed to, actively infected with, or recovered from COVID-19 were included in the dataset. The repertoires were released in a freely available public database intended as a resource for research on the immune response to SARS-CoV-2. Samples came from the ongoing ImmuneRACE study (first 160 participants) plus 1,254 subjects from 6 global collaborators. A de-identified subject ID, COVID-19 status, age in years and sex were almost always included in the sample metadata. HLA class I and class II types, where available, came from metadata supplied by the sample provider rather than from assay-based typing.

The CDR3 holds 12 amino acids from the cysteine to the phenylalanine. The sequence is cut down to CDR3 DNA, 36 bases in frame from base 1. V drops 3 bases and J drops 9 bases, leaving 9 bases in between. CDR1 and CDR2, looked up from the germline V gene, are MDHEN and SYDVKM. TCRbeta CDR3 regions were amplified from genomic DNA by means of the immunoSEQ Assay, a bias-controlled multiplex PCR. Per the source publication's procedure: The number of nucleated cells in each sample was estimated from the amplification of reference gene primers within the assay. To quantify the absolute abundance of each unique TCRbeta CDR3 rearrangement, sequence reads were collapsed and filtered. For each sample, productive Simpson clonality was calculated as the square root of Simpson's diversity index over productive rearrangements. This immuneACCESS table, as held by TCRdb, lists in-frame sequences with V and J called but not all clones. Of the missing ones, under half trace to an unresolved V gene in checked studies; the others have no known cause. The V and J calls and clone size were taken over from that table, and D and trimming were inferred from the DNA. The sample yields some 320,000 clones; under 90% were counted once. The ten largest account for under 3.5% of the sample.

In the prospective study, participants were about 18 to 95 years old, resided in around 25 geographic areas of the United States, and were enrolled through a virtual design. To assign participants to cohorts, the prospective study relied on clinical history that participants themselves reported in a screening survey and a study questionnaire. Exposed participants had been in contact with someone with a PCR-confirmed or clinician-diagnosed COVID-19 case within 2 weeks of study entry. In the prospective study, whole blood, serum and a nasopharyngeal or oropharyngeal swab were collected from each participant by mobile phlebotomists. Participants in the prospective study had the option to provide additional blood draws and questionnaires over an approximately 2-month period. Before DNA extraction, blood samples from the prospective study were shipped at room temperature or frozen. Comments on this clone: The antigen this receptor binds is unknown. No much larger clonotype is one base removed from it; base qualities were not supplied.

Overall results and qualifications from the work: The quantity of clinical and demographic metadata differed by source and by participant and was supplied without curation.

Recombination joined TRBV28 with TRBJ2-1, and TRBD1 may be the D gene, going by 6 matching bases. Sequencing input: PBMCs or T cells enriched from blood (not recorded which). The source is a woman in her 50s who had been exposed to COVID-19. The CDR3: CASSLGRGEQFF. The DNA is TGTGCCAGCAGTTTGGGCAGGGGTGAGCAGTTCTTC.